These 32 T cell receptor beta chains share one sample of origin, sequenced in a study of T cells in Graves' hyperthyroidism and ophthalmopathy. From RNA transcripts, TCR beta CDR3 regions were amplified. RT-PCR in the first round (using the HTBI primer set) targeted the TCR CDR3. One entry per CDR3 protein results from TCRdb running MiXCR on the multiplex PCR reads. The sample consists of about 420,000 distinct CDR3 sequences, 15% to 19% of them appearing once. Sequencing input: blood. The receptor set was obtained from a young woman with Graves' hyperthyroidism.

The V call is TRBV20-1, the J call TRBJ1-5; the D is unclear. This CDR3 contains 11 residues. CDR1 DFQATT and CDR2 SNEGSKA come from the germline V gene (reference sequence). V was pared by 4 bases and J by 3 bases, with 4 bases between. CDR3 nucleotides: TGCAGTGCTACCGCCAATCAGCCCCAGCATTTT. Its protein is CSATANQPQHF.

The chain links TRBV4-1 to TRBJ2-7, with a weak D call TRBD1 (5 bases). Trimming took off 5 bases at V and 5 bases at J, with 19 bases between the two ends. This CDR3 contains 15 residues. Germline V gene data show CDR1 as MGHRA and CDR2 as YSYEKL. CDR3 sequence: CASSWEEGVTDEQYF. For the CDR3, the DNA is TGCGCCAGCAGCTGGGAAGAAGGGGTCACCGACGAGCAGTACTTC.

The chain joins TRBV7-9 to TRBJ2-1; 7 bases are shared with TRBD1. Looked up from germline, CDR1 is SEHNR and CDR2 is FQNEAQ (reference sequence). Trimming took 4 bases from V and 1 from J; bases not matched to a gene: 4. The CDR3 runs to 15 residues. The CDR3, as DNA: TGTGCCAGCAGCTCACCGGGACAGTCCTACAATGAGCAGTTCTTC. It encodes CASSSPGQSYNEQFF.

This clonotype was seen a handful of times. As DNA, the CDR3 is TGTGCCAGCAGCCCCCGAGGGGGTCGTTTTGGCACAGATACGCAGTATTTT. It specifies CASSPRGGRFGTDTQYF. The chain uses TRBV7-9 and TRBJ2-3; D perhaps matches TRBD1 (6 bases). V was clipped by 5 bases and J by 1 base, with 19 bases between them. Germline CDR1 SEHNR, CDR2 FQNEAQ (reference sequence). This CDR3 region has 17 residues.

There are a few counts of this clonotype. In DNA, the CDR3 is TGCAGTGCATATCCCGGGACTAGCGGGGGGGCCCGGGAGACCCAGTACTTC. Translated: CSAYPGTSGGARETQYF. The chain couples TRBV20-1 to TRBJ2-5; 16 bases line up with TRBD2. Germline V CDR1 and CDR2: DFQATT, SNEGSKA (reference sequence). The junction had 12 bases not matched to a gene; V was cut back by 6 bases and J by 5 bases. This CDR3 has 17 residues.

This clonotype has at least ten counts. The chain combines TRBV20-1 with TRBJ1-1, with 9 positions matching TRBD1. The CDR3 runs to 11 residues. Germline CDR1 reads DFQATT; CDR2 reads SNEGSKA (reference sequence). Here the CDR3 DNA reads TGCAGCGGTCAACAGGGGGCGAAAGCTTTCTTT. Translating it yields CSGQQGAKAFF.

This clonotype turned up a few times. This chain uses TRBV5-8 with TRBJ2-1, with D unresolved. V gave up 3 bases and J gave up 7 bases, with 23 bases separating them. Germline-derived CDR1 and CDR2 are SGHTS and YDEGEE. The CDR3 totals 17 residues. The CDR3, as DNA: TGTGCCAGCAGCTCGTCGCCTTATCTGGAGTTGGGAAATGAGCAGTTCTTC. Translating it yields CASSSSPYLELGNEQFF.

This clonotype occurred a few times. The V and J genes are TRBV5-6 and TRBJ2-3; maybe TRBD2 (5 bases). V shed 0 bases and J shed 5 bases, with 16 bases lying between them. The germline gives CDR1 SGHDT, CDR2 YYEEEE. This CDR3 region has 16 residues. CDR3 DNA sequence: TGTGCCAGCAGCTTGGCAGTCCGGAGGTCCCGAGATACGCAGTATTTT. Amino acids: CASSLAVRRSRDTQYF.

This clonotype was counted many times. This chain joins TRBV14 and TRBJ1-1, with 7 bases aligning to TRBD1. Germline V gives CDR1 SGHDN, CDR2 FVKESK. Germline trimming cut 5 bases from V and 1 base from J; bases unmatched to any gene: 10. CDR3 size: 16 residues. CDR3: CASSGSRDSWNTEAFF. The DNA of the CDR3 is TGTGCCAGCAGCGGATCCCGGGACAGCTGGAACACTGAAGCTTTCTTT.

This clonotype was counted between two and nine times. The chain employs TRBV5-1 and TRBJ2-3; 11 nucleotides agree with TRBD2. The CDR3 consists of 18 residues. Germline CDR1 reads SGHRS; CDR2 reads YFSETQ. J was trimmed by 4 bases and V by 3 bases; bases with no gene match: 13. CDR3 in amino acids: CASSSRSLAGGGSDTQYF. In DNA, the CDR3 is TGCGCCAGCAGCTCTCGATCTCTAGCGGGAGGAGGGTCAGATACGCAGTATTTT.

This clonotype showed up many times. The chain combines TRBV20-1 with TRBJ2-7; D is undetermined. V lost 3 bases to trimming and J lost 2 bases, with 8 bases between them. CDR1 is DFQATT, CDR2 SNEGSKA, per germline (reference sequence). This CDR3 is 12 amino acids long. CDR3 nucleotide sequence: TGCAGTGCTAGTTTGAGTGCCTACGAGCAGTACTTC. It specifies CSASLSAYEQYF.

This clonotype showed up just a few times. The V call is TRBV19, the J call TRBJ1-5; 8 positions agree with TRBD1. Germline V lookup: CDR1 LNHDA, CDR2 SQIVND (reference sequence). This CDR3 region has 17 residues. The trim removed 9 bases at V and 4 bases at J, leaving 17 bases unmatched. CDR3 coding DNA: TGTGCCAGCGCCGCCAAGGTGGGACAGGACCTTAATCAGCCCCAGCATTTT. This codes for CASAAKVGQDLNQPQHF. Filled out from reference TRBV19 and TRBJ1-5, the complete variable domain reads DGGITQSPKYLFRKEGQNVTLSCEQNLNHDAMYWYRQDPGQGLRLIYYSQIVNDFQKGDIAEGYSVSREKKESFPLTVTSAQKNPTAFYLCASAAKVGQDLNQPQHFGDGTRLSIL.

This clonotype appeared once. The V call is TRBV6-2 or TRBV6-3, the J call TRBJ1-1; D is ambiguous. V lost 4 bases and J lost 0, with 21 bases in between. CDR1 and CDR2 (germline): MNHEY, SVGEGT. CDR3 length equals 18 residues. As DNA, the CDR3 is TGTGCCAGCAGTTCTCCGGGCCCCGGGGTTTTGATGAACACTGAAGCTTTCTTT. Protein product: CASSSPGPGVLMNTEAFF.

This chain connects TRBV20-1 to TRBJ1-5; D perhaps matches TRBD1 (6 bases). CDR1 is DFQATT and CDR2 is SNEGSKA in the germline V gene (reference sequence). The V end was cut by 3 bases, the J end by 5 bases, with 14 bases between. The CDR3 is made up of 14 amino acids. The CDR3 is CSASRSGGHQPQHF. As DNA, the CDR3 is TGCAGTGCTAGCCGGTCTGGGGGCCATCAGCCCCAGCATTTT.

The CDR3 DNA is TGTGCCAGCAGTTACGGGCAGCCGAACACCGGGGAGCTGTTTTTT. It specifies CASSYGQPNTGELFF. The V gene is TRBV6-2 or TRBV6-3, the J gene TRBJ2-2; D not certain. The V end was cut by 2 bases, the J end by 0 bases, with 7 bases between. The CDR3 is 15 residues long. Germline-derived CDR1 and CDR2 are MNHEY and SVGEGT.

CDR3 in DNA: TGTGCCAGCAGCTTAGGAGCCCAGAGGACGCAGTATTTT. Amino acids: CASSLGAQRTQYF. The V gene is TRBV7-9, the J gene TRBJ2-3; D unclear. Trimming shortened V by 1 base and J by 9 bases, and 11 bases separated the two germline ends. The V gene's germline CDR1 is SEHNR and CDR2 FQNEAQ (reference sequence). The CDR3 sequence is 13 residues long.

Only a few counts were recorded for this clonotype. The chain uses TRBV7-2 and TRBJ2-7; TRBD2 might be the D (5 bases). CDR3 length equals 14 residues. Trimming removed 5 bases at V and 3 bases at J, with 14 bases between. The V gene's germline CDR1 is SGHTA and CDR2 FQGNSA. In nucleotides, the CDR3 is TGTGCCAGCAGCCCGACTACCTCTCACTACGAGCAGTACTTC. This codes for CASSPTTSHYEQYF.

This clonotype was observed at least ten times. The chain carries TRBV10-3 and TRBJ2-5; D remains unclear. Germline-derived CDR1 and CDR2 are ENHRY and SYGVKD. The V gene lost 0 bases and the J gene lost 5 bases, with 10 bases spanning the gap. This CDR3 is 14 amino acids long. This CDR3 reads CAISESKSWETQYF. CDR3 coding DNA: TGTGCCATCAGTGAGTCGAAGTCCTGGGAGACCCAGTACTTC.

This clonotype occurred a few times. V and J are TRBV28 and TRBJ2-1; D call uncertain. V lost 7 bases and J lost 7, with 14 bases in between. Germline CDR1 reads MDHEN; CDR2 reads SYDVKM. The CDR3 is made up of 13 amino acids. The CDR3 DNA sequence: TGTGCCAGCAAGGCGGATTTGGGAAATGAGCAGTTCTTC. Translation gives CASKADLGNEQFF.

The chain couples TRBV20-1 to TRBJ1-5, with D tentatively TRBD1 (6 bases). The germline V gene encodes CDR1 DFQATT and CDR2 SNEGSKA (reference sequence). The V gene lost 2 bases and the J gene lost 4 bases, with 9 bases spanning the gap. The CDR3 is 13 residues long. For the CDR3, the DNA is TGCAGTGCTAGACCTCAGGGGAATCAGCCCCAGCATTTT. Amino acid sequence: CSARPQGNQPQHF.

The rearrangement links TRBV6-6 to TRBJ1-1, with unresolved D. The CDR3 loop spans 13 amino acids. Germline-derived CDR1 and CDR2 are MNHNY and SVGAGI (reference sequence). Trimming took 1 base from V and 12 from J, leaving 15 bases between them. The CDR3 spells CASSYFGQIGTFF. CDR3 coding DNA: TGTGCCAGCAGTTACTTCGGGCAGATCGGCACTTTCTTT.

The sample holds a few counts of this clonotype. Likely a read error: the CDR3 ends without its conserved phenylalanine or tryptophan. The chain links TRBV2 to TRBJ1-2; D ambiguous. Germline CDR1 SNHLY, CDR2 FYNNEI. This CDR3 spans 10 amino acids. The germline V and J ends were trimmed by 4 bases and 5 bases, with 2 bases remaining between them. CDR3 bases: TGTGCCAGCAGTGGTTATGGCTACACCCTC. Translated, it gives CASSGYGYTL.

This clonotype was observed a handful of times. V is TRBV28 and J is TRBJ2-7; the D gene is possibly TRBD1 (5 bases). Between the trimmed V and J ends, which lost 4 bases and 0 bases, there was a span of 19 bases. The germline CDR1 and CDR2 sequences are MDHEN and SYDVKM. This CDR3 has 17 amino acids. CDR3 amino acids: CASSSPPGAPDSYEQYF. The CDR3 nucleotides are TGTGCCAGCAGTTCGCCGCCTGGGGCTCCCGACTCCTACGAGCAGTACTTC.

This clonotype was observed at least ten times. CDR3 protein: CASSRTGVSGYPVNSGGYEQYF. CDR3 nucleotides: TGCGCCAGCAGCCGGACAGGGGTCAGCGGATATCCAGTCAATTCGGGGGGCTACGAGCAGTACTTC. V and J are TRBV5-1 and TRBJ2-7; 9 nucleotides match TRBD1. The CDR3 has 22 residues. The trim removed 4 bases at V and 3 bases at J, leaving 29 bases unmatched. The germline V gene has CDR1 SGHRS and CDR2 YFSETQ.

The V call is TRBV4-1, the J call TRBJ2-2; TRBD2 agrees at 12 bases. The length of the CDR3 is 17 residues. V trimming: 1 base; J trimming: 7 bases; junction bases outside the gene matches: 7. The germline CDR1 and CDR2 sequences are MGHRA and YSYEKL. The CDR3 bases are TGCGCCAGCAGCCAAGGGAGGCTAGCGGGAGGGTACGGGGAGCTGTTTTTT. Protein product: CASSQGRLAGGYGELFF.

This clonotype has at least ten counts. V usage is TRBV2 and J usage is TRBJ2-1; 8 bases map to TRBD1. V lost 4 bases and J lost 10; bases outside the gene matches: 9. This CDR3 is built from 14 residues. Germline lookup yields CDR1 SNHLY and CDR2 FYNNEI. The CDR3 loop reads CASSVDRAQGEQFF. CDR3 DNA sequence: TGTGCCAGCAGTGTGGACAGGGCCCAGGGGGAGCAGTTCTTC.

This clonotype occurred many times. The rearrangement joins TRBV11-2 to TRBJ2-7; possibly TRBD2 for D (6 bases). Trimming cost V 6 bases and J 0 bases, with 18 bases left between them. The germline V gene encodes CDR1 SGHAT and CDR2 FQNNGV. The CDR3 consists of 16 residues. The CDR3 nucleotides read TGTGCCAGCAGATCGGAACCGGGAGCCAGCTCCTACGAGCAGTACTTC. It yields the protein CASRSEPGASSYEQYF. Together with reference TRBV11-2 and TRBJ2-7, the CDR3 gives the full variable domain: EAGVAQSPRYKIIEKRQSVAFWCNPISGHATLYWYQQILGQGPKLLIQFQNNGVVDDSQLPKDRFSAERLKGVDSTLKIQPAKLEDSAVYLCASRSEPGASSYEQYFGPGTRLTVT.

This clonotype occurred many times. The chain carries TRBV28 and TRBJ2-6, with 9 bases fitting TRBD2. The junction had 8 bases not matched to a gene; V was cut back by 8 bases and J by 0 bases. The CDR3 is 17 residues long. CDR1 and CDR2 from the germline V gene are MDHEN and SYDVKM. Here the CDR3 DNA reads TGTGCCAGCGGAGCGGGAGGACCTTCCTCTGGGGCCAACGTCCTGACTTTC. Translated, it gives CASGAGGPSSGANVLTF.

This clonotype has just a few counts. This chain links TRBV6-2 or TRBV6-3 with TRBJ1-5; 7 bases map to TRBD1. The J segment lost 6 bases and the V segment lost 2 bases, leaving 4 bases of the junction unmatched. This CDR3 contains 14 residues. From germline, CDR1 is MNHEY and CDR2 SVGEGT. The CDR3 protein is CASSYGKGAQPQHF. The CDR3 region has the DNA TGTGCCAGCAGTTACGGAAAGGGGGCTCAGCCCCAGCATTTT.

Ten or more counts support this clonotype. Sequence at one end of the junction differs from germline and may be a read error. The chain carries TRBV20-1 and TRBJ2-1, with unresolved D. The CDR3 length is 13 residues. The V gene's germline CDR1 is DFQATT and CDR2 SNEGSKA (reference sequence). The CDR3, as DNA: TGCAGTGCTCGAGAGAAACCTTACAATGAGCAGTTCTTC. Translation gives CSAREKPYNEQFF.

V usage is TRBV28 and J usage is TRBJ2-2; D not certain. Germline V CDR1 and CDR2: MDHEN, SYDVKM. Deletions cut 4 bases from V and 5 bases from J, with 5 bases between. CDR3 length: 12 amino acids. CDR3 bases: TGTGCCAGCAGTTCCAGTACCGGGGAGCTGTTTTTT. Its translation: CASSSSTGELFF.

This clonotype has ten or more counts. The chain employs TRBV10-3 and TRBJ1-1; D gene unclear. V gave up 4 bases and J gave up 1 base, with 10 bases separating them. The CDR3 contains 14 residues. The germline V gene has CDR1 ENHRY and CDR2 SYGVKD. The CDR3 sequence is CAISGKGRNTEAFF. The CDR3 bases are TGTGCCATCAGTGGAAAAGGGAGGAACACTGAAGCTTTCTTT.